The following is a TCR beta chain sequence with its context. The antigen remains undetermined. This sample stems from a study of OX40 agonist ivuxolimab in advanced cancers. About the research overall: Each dose-escalation patient presented with hepatocellular carcinoma, melanoma, renal cell or head and neck cancer. Partial responses occurred in Three dose-escalation patients, one with hepatocellular carcinoma and two with cutaneous melanoma.

The germline V and J ends were trimmed by 4 bases and 3 bases, with 14 bases remaining between them. CDR1 is SGDLS, CDR2 YYNGEE, per germline. The CDR3 sequence is 15 residues long. The timepoints at which blood was sampled were baseline, cycle 4 day 1, and cycle 7 day 1. Assay: immunoSEQ multiplex PCR; the TCRdb copy retains only in-frame clones and omits some. Seen here are 65,000 to 100,000 clones, 91% observed once, and the top ten hold approximately 6.5%. Study findings and constraints: Clonal expansion from baseline to week 6 occurred in both CD4+ and CD8+ T cells.

The sample was CD4+ or CD8+ T cells sorted from blood, taken in a trial of the OX40 agonist ivuxolimab. The source of this sequence is an adult with an advanced solid tumor such as melanoma, head and neck, liver or kidney cancer. The rearrangement uses TRBV9 and TRBJ1-3, with unresolved D. The CDR3: CASSRAPGVGNTIYF. The CDR3 DNA follows: TGTGCCAGCAGCCGGGCCCCTGGGGTTGGAAACACCATATATTTT. The full variable domain, in which reference TRBV9 and TRBJ1-3 provide the parts outside the CDR3, is DSGVTQTPKHLITATGQRVTLRCSPRSGDLSVYWYQQSLDQGLQFLIQYYNGEERAKGNILERFSAQQFPDLHSELNLSSLELGDSALYFCASSRAPGVGNTIYFGEGSWLTVV.